Listed here are 32 T cell receptor beta chains from one sample, sequenced in a study of cytomegalovirus exposure and HLA in healthy donors. Primers for the PCR totalled 60 Vbeta and 13 Jbeta. This table comes from immunoSEQ multiplex PCR, and its TCRdb copy is limited to in-frame clones, with some not included. There are 74,000 or so clones in the sample; around 80% occur only once, and around 3% lies in the top ten. The sample was PBMCs. The receptors were gathered from a man aged 50 to 60 in good health and CMV-seropositive.

The J gene is TRBJ2-3, the V gene TRBV12-5; D is undetermined. Trimming cost V 8 bases and J 6 bases, with 12 bases left between them. The CDR3 has 12 amino acids. Germline lookup yields CDR1 LGHNT and CDR2 FRNRAP. The CDR3 DNA is TGTGCTAGTTCTACGACACCGGATACGCAGTATTTT. This codes for CASSTTPDTQYF.

The chain links TRBV5-6 to TRBJ1-2, with D possibly TRBD1 on 5 matching bases. The germline CDR1 and CDR2 sequences are SGHDT and YYEEEE. V dropped 2 bases and J dropped 7 bases, with 18 bases sitting between them. The CDR3 runs to 15 residues. CDR3 protein: CASSFDRIRTLGYTF. The CDR3 bases are TGTGCCAGCAGCTTTGATCGAATTCGGACACTTGGCTACACCTTC. The full variable domain, its missing parts supplied by reference TRBV5-6 and TRBJ1-2, is DAGVTQSPTHLIKTRGQQVTLRCSPKSGHDTVSWYQQALGQGPQFIFQYYEEEERQRGNFPDRFSGHQFPNYSSELNVNALLLGDSALYLCASSFDRIRTLGYTFGSGTRLTVV.

The rearrangement uses TRBV6-4 and TRBJ2-2; 12 bases line up with TRBD2. Germline-derived CDR1 and CDR2 are MRHNA and SNTAGT. The CDR3 sequence is 15 residues long. Trimming cost V 5 bases and J 6 bases; bases outside gene matches: 4. The CDR3 is CASSRLAGVSGELFF. Written as DNA, the CDR3 is TGTGCCAGCAGTCGACTAGCGGGAGTCTCCGGGGAGCTGTTTTTT.

The J gene is TRBJ1-5, the V gene TRBV15; 7 bases are shared with TRBD1. The CDR3 sequence is 18 residues long. Germline CDR1 LNHNV, CDR2 YYDKDF (reference sequence). With 2 bases clipped from V and 0 bases from J, the junction kept 10 bases outside the gene matches. DNA for the CDR3: TGTGCCACCAGCAGAAATCCACCGGGACAGATTAGCAATCAGCCCCAGCATTTT. Amino acid sequence: CATSRNPPGQISNQPQHF. The full variable domain, with the rest looked up from reference TRBV15 and TRBJ1-5, is DAMVIQNPRYQVTQFGKPVTLSCSQTLNHNVMYWYQQKSSQAPKLLFHYYDKDFNNEADTPDNFQSRRPNTSFCFLDIRSPGLGDTAMYLCATSRNPPGQISNQPQHFGDGTRLSIL.

The V call is TRBV7-9, the J call TRBJ2-1; D is undetermined. The length of the CDR3 is 15 residues. The germline V and J ends were trimmed by 6 bases and 2 bases, with 14 bases remaining between them. Looked up from germline, CDR1 is SEHNR and CDR2 is FQNEAQ (reference sequence). The CDR3 is CASSSDSYPYNEQFF. The CDR3 nucleotides are TGTGCCAGCAGTTCCGACTCCTACCCCTACAATGAGCAGTTCTTC.

The chain joins TRBV10-3 to TRBJ1-3; no firm D call. Trimming removed 3 bases at V and 0 bases at J, with 9 bases between. Germline V CDR1 and CDR2: ENHRY, SYGVKD. The CDR3 has 15 residues. CDR3 nucleotide sequence: TGTGCCATCAGTGACAGAACCTTCTCTGGAAACACCATATATTTT. Encoded protein: CAISDRTFSGNTIYF.

This clone was seen a few times. The chain links TRBV15 to TRBJ2-1, with 8 positions matching TRBD2. CDR1 and CDR2 (germline): LNHNV, YYDKDF (reference sequence). Trimming removed 10 bases from V and 2 bases from J; junction bases left unmatched: 4. The CDR3 has 13 residues. CDR3 sequence (DNA): TGTGCCATCCCGGGACTAGCCTACAATGAGCAGTTCTTC. It translates to CAIPGLAYNEQFF.

The J gene is TRBJ1-2, the V gene TRBV29-1; maybe TRBD1 (6 bases). This CDR3 has 15 residues. Per germline, CDR1 SQVTM and CDR2 ANQGSEA. The germline V and J ends were trimmed by 0 bases and 4 bases, with 15 bases remaining between them. CDR3 sequence reads: CSVEDQRDTAYGYTF. In nucleotides, the CDR3 is TGCAGCGTTGAAGATCAGAGGGACACCGCCTATGGCTACACCTTC.

The gene calls are TRBV6-5 and TRBJ2-2; 9 nucleotides agree with TRBD1. The germline V gene encodes CDR1 MNHEY and CDR2 SVGAGI. The J segment lost 7 bases and the V segment lost 2 bases, leaving 8 bases of the junction unmatched. CDR3 length equals 16 residues. The CDR3 protein is CASSYETGGRSGELFF. The CDR3 coding sequence is TGTGCCAGCAGTTACGAGACAGGGGGAAGGAGCGGGGAGCTGTTTTTT.

The chain is built from TRBV27 and TRBJ2-5, with TRBD2 matching 16 bases. CDR3 size: 18 residues. Looked up from germline, CDR1 is MNHEY and CDR2 is SMNVEV (reference sequence). Trimming at V came to 5 bases and at J to 5 bases, leaving 11 bases not matched to a gene. CDR3 loop: CASSMGLAGGPVVETQYF. CDR3 in DNA: TGTGCCAGCAGTATGGGACTAGCGGGAGGGCCGGTCGTGGAGACCCAGTACTTC.

This sequence joins TRBV19 and TRBJ2-3, with 9 nucleotides matching TRBD1. Germline V gene data show CDR1 as LNHDA and CDR2 as SQIVND (reference sequence). J lost 3 bases, V lost 4 bases, and 5 bases had no gene match. The CDR3 covers 15 residues. Here the CDR3 reads CASSSRDRATDTQYF. The CDR3 nucleotides are TGTGCCAGTAGTAGCCGGGACAGGGCAACAGATACGCAGTATTTT.

In its sample, this clone was seen once. The chain carries TRBV11-2 and TRBJ2-7; 9 nucleotides agree with TRBD2. V was pared by 6 bases and J by 9 bases, with 6 bases of the junction left unmatched. CDR3 length: 12 amino acids. From germline, CDR1 is SGHAT and CDR2 FQNNGV. The CDR3 here is CASRSSGKVQYF. As DNA, the CDR3 is TGTGCCAGCAGGTCTAGCGGGAAGGTGCAGTACTTC.

The chain is built from TRBV7-2 and TRBJ1-1; 7 bases map to TRBD1. The trim removed 3 bases at V and 11 bases at J, leaving 9 bases unmatched. The CDR3 is 13 residues long. Germline-derived CDR1 and CDR2 are SGHTA and FQGNSA. The CDR3 sequence is CASSFPGDSRAFF. CDR3 coding DNA: TGTGCCAGCAGCTTCCCAGGGGACAGCAGGGCTTTCTTT. Full variable domain (missing parts from reference TRBV7-2 and TRBJ1-1): GAGVSQSPSNKVTEKGKDVELRCDPISGHTALYWYRQSLGQGLEFLIYFQGNSAPDKSGLPSDRFSAERTGGSVSTLTIQRTQQEDSAVYLCASSFPGDSRAFFGQGTRLTVV.

V is TRBV11-3 and J is TRBJ2-1; maybe TRBD2 (6 bases). The CDR3 spans 18 residues. Trimming took 0 bases from V and 7 from J, leaving 22 bases between them. Germline values: CDR1 SGHNT, CDR2 YENEEA. CDR3 region: CASSLEGGGGSYGNEQFF. The CDR3 bases are TGTGCCAGCAGCTTAGAGGGGGGTGGCGGCAGCTACGGAAATGAGCAGTTCTTC.

CDR3 DNA sequence: TGTGCCAGCAGTTACGTGCCGGGTGTAGGCGGCCACACCTTC. It codes for CASSYVPGVGGHTF. The chain joins TRBV6-5 to TRBJ1-2; D remains unclear. V was clipped by 2 bases and J by 12 bases, with 19 bases between them. Germline V gene lookup returns CDR1 MNHEY and CDR2 SVGAGI. This CDR3 region has 14 residues.

The rearrangement joins TRBV10-3 to TRBJ2-1; 8 positions match TRBD2. Germline V gene lookup returns CDR1 ENHRY and CDR2 SYGVKD. V shed 2 bases and J 14 bases; nucleotides not matched to a gene: 5. The CDR3 runs 12 residues. The DNA of the CDR3 is TGTGCCATCAGTGAGACACTAGCGGAAGAGTTCTTC. Amino acids: CAISETLAEEFF.

The V gene is TRBV7-2, the J gene TRBJ2-1; 7 positions agree with TRBD2. After removal of 0 bases from V and 6 bases from J, the junction contained 2 bases not matched to a gene. The germline CDR1 and CDR2 sequences are SGHTA and FQGNSA. The CDR3 runs 14 residues. This CDR3 is CASSLAWEGNEQFF. The CDR3 DNA sequence: TGTGCCAGCAGCTTAGCGTGGGAGGGCAATGAGCAGTTCTTC. The whole variable domain, remainder taken from reference TRBV7-2 and TRBJ2-1, is GAGVSQSPSNKVTEKGKDVELRCDPISGHTALYWYRQSLGQGLEFLIYFQGNSAPDKSGLPSDRFSAERTGGSVSTLTIQRTQQEDSAVYLCASSLAWEGNEQFFGPGTRLTVL.

J is TRBJ1-2 and V is TRBV29-1; tentative D call: TRBD1 (5 bases). The CDR3 sequence is 12 residues long. V was clipped by 2 bases and J by 4 bases, with 8 bases between them. The germline V gene has CDR1 SQVTM and CDR2 ANQGSEA. The CDR3, as DNA: TGCAGCGTTGAACGGGGGTTCTATGGCTACACCTTC. This encodes CSVERGFYGYTF. The full variable domain, in which reference TRBV29-1 and TRBJ1-2 provide the parts outside the CDR3, is SAVISQKPSRDICQRGTSLTIQCQVDSQVTMMFWYRQQPGQSLTLIATANQGSEATYESGFVIDKFPISRPNLTFSTLTVSNMSPEDSSIYLCSVERGFYGYTFGSGTRLTVV.

The chain has TRBV10-3 and TRBJ2-7, with TRBD1 matching over 7 bases. CDR3 length: 14 amino acids. Losses at the gene ends were 0 bases for V and 5 bases for J; bases not matched to a gene: 4. Germline lookup yields CDR1 ENHRY and CDR2 SYGVKD. For the CDR3, the DNA is TGTGCCATCAGTGAGTCGACAGGGTTAGACGAGCAGTACTTC. Translated, it gives CAISESTGLDEQYF.

The chain couples TRBV5-1 to TRBJ2-7; 10 nucleotides match TRBD1. CDR1 is SGHRS and CDR2 is YFSETQ in the germline V gene. The V segment lost 3 bases and the J segment 5 bases; nucleotides outside the gene matches: 8. This CDR3 is 15 amino acids long. DNA for the CDR3: TGCGCCAGCAGCTCAAAGACAGGGGGCGTAAACGAGCAGTACTTC. Translation: CASSSKTGGVNEQYF.

In this sample, this clone turned up once. This chain joins TRBV7-2 and TRBJ2-5; 7 bases are shared with TRBD1. The J segment lost 4 bases and the V segment lost 6 bases, leaving 11 bases of the junction unmatched. The V gene's germline CDR1 is SGHTA and CDR2 FQGNSA. This CDR3 has 15 amino acids. The CDR3 loop reads CASRLHRDSGETQYF. CDR3 sequence (DNA): TGTGCCAGCAGGCTACACCGGGACAGCGGAGAGACCCAGTACTTC. The full variable domain, completed using reference TRBV7-2 and TRBJ2-5, is GAGVSQSPSNKVTEKGKDVELRCDPISGHTALYWYRQSLGQGLEFLIYFQGNSAPDKSGLPSDRFSAERTGGSVSTLTIQRTQQEDSAVYLCASRLHRDSGETQYFGPGTRLLVL.

This clone turned up a few times. Compared with germline, one end of the junction differs, possibly owing to a read error. The chain couples TRBV18 to TRBJ2-6; TRBD2 matches 9 bases. Per the germline V gene, CDR1 is KGHSH and CDR2 is LQKENI. This CDR3 has 16 residues. The CDR3 nucleotides read TGTGCCAGCTCACCTAACTACGTAGCGGGGGCCAACGGCCTGACTTTC. Its translation is CASSPNYVAGANGLTF.

The chain has TRBV14 and TRBJ2-3; 8 bases fit TRBD2. Per germline, CDR1 SGHDN and CDR2 FVKESK. This CDR3 region has 15 residues. With V trimmed by 2 bases and J by 4 bases, 5 bases remained unmatched. CDR3 region: CASSQSGGISDTQYF. CDR3 nucleotide sequence: TGTGCCAGCAGCCAAAGCGGGGGCATCTCAGATACGCAGTATTTT.

The V call is TRBV7-3, the J call TRBJ2-7; 7 positions agree with TRBD1. The CDR3 consists of 16 residues. V dropped 5 bases and J dropped 0; count of bases not matched to a gene: 10. Germline CDR1 and CDR2: SGHTA and FQGTGA. The CDR3 DNA follows: TGTGCCAGCAGCCCGGCCGGGACAGCAAGCTCCTACGAGCAGTACTTC. As protein: CASSPAGTASSYEQYF.

The chain couples TRBV19 to TRBJ1-2, with 8 nucleotides matching TRBD1. Germline V gene sequence: CDR1 LNHDA, CDR2 SQIVND (reference sequence). J gave up 1 base and V 5 bases, and 12 bases lay outside the gene matches. The CDR3 runs 17 residues. The CDR3 DNA sequence: TGTGCCAGTAGTCCACGGGACAGGAGGGGAGTTAACTATGGCTACACCTTC. This codes for CASSPRDRRGVNYGYTF.

CDR3 region: CASSRGPSYEQYF. In DNA form, the CDR3 reads TGTGCCAGCAGCCGTGGGCCCTCCTACGAGCAGTACTTC. The chain links TRBV7-8 to TRBJ2-7, with unresolved D. Trimming pared 5 bases from V and 0 bases from J, leaving 8 bases between. CDR1 is SGHVS, CDR2 FQNEAQ, per germline. This CDR3 region has 13 residues.

To note about this clone: The junction does not match germline at one end; this may be a read error. The chain uses TRBV7-9 and TRBJ1-2; 12 bases agree with TRBD1. There are 17 residues in the CDR3. Germline CDR1 SEHNR, CDR2 FQNEAQ (reference sequence). Written as DNA, the CDR3 is TGTTCCAGCAGCCCCATTGCTGCGGGACAGGGGGCGTATGGCTACACCTTC. Amino acids: CSSSPIAAGQGAYGYTF.

The CDR3 region has the DNA TGTGCCAGCAGTCTCGGACAGGGTTATCAGCCCCAGCATTTT. The encoded protein is CASSLGQGYQPQHF. The chain recombines TRBV2 with TRBJ1-5; the match to TRBD1 covers 8 bases. The length of the CDR3 is 14 residues. CDR1 SNHLY and CDR2 FYNNEI come from the germline V gene. J was trimmed by 5 bases and V by 5 bases; bases with no gene match: 5.

The CDR3 loop is CASSTGTEYNEQFF. CDR3 nucleotide sequence: TGTGCCAGCAGCACCGGGACTGAATACAATGAGCAGTTCTTC. This chain joins TRBV6-4 and TRBJ2-1; D might be TRBD2 (6 bases). The CDR3 sequence is 14 residues long. V lost 6 bases and J 4 bases, leaving 13 bases between the germline ends. The germline CDR1 and CDR2 sequences are MRHNA and SNTAGT.

The chain employs TRBV7-8 and TRBJ2-7; D unclear. The V and J ends lost 5 bases and 2 bases respectively, with 7 bases between them. In germline, CDR1 is SGHVS, CDR2 FQNEAQ. This CDR3 comprises 12 residues. The CDR3 sequence is CASSQDTYEQYF. The CDR3 DNA follows: TGTGCCAGCAGCCAAGACACCTACGAGCAGTACTTC.

The rearrangement joins TRBV6-5 to TRBJ2-7; maybe TRBD2 (5 bases). Germline CDR1 MNHEY, CDR2 SVGAGI. CDR3 size: 14 residues. V was shortened by 0 bases and J by 3 bases, with 9 bases between the two germline ends. CDR3 in DNA: TGTGCCAGCAGTTACTCGGTCGGGAACTACGAGCAGTACTTC. As protein: CASSYSVGNYEQYF.

This clone was detected a few times. V and J are TRBV5-3 and TRBJ2-5; 9 bases are a match to TRBD2. TRBV5-3 falls under the ORF class, with uncertain function. The CDR3 is made up of 19 amino acids. Trimming cost V 1 base and J 4 bases; bases outside gene matches: 17. The CDR3 spells CARSLKTFPGGRDRETQYF. In DNA, the CDR3 is TGTGCCAGAAGCTTGAAAACATTCCCGGGCGGGAGGGACCGAGAGACCCAGTACTTC.